These 7 T cell receptor beta chains originate from one sample sequenced in a study of blood T cell repertoires in COVID-19. Produced via immunoSEQ multiplex PCR; TCRdb's table is partial and in-frame only. The table lists under 250,000 clones, about 82% of them singletons. Specimen: PBMCs or T cells enriched from blood (not recorded which). Receptors were obtained from a woman between 50 and 59 years old with acute COVID-19.

V is TRBV27 and J is TRBJ2-5; a weak D match, TRBD1 (6 bases). This CDR3 spans 13 amino acids. In germline, CDR1 is MNHEY, CDR2 SMNVEV (reference sequence). V was pared by 3 bases and J by 5 bases, with 10 bases between. The CDR3 nucleotides are TGTGCCAGCAGTTTGACAGGCGGCGAGACCCAGTACTTC. It specifies CASSLTGGETQYF.

The chain employs TRBV9 and TRBJ1-6, with TRBD1 identical over 7 bases. The V gene end was trimmed by 4 bases and the J gene end by 10 bases; junction bases not matched to a gene: 8. Germline V lookup: CDR1 SGDLS, CDR2 YYNGEE. The length of the CDR3 is 14 residues. CDR3 DNA sequence: TGTGCCAGCAGCCCCCGGGACAGCCCATCACCCCTCCACTTT. Translating gives CASSPRDSPSPLHF.

The DNA for the CDR3 is TGTGCCAGCAGTTACTCGACGACAGGGGACAATTCACCCCTCCACTTT. It specifies CASSYSTTGDNSPLHF. The genes are TRBV6-5 and TRBJ1-6; 8 bases align to TRBD1. J lost 7 bases, V lost 0 bases, and 5 bases had no gene match. The CDR3 contains 16 residues. CDR1 is MNHEY and CDR2 is SVGAGI in the germline V gene.

The chain joins TRBV4-3 to TRBJ2-3; 14 positions match TRBD2. With 0 bases clipped from V and 6 bases from J, the junction kept 14 bases outside the gene matches. Germline V CDR1 and CDR2: LGHNA, YSLEER. This CDR3 is 20 amino acids long. The CDR3 region has the DNA TGCGCCAGCAGCCAAGATGGGGCCCGACTAGCGGGGGGGCCTAGTGATACGCAGTATTTT. Protein: CASSQDGARLAGGPSDTQYF.

For this clone: Mismatch with germline at one junction end may stem from a read error. This chain connects TRBV9 to TRBJ1-4; D possibly corresponds to TRBD1 (5 bases). The CDR3 totals 15 residues. Germline CDR1 and CDR2: SGDLS and YYNGEE. The CDR3 is CASSVRGTTNEKLFF. The CDR3 region has the DNA TGTGCCAGCAGCGTTAGGGGAACAACGAATGAAAAACTGTTTTTT.

This clone has only one observation. The chain carries TRBV10-3 and TRBJ2-7, with D possibly matching TRBD2 (6 bases). The CDR3 runs to 15 residues. Per germline, CDR1 ENHRY and CDR2 SYGVKD. The germline V and J ends were trimmed by 2 bases and 0 bases, with 11 bases remaining between them. CDR3 sequence: CAISEQAGSSYEQYF. CDR3 DNA: TGTGCCATCAGTGAGCAGGCGGGGAGCTCCTACGAGCAGTACTTC.

This chain uses TRBV7-8 with TRBJ1-4; D gene ambiguous. The CDR3 sequence is 15 residues long. Trimming took off 0 bases at V and 8 bases at J, with 13 bases between the two ends. CDR1 is SGHVS, CDR2 FQNEAQ, per germline. The CDR3 protein is CASSLAGGLKEKLFF. For the CDR3, the DNA is TGTGCCAGCAGCTTAGCTGGCGGCCTGAAGGAAAAACTGTTTTTT.